This TCR beta chain was identified in a study of patients and donors after allogeneic stem cell transplantation. This clonotype has at least ten counts. V was clipped by 4 bases and J by 0 bases, with 13 bases between them. The germline gives CDR1 KGHSH, CDR2 LQKENI. The CDR3 has 16 amino acids. Each CDR3 protein is one row after TCRdb ran MiXCR on the RT-PCR reads. The table lists tens of thousands of distinct CDR3 sequences, roughly 5.1% of them singletons, with approximately 2.5% in the top ten. The receptor was derived from a human donor who was either an allogeneic HSCT recipient or a stem cell or donor lymphocyte infusion donor (not recorded which). It is not recorded whose cells these are; they may come from a transplant donor. The sequenced material came from blood, either unsorted or a sorted T cell fraction (not recorded which). The chain has TRBV18 and TRBJ1-5, with a tentative D call TRBD1 (6 bases). The CDR3 DNA sequence: TGTGCCAGCTCACTTCAGGGGTTGAGTAGCAATCAGCCCCAGCATTTT. As protein: CASSLQGLSSNQPQHF.